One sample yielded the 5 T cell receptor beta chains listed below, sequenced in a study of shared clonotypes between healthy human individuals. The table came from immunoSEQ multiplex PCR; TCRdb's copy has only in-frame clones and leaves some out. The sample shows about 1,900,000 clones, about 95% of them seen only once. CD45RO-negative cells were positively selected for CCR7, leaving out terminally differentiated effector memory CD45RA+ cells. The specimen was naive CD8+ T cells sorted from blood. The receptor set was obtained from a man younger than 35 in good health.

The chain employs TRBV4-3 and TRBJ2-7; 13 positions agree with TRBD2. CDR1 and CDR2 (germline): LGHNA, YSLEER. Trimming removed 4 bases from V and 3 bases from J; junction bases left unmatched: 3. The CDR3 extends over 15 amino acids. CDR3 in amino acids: CASSPTSGGGYEQYF. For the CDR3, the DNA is TGCGCCAGCAGCCCCACTAGCGGGGGGGGCTACGAGCAGTACTTC.

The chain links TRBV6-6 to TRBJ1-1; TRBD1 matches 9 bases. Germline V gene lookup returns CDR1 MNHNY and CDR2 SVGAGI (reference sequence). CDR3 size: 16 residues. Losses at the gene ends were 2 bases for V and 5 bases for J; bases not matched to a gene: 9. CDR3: CASSYPPGQGLTEAFF. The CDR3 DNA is TGTGCCAGCAGTTACCCACCGGGACAGGGTCTAACTGAAGCTTTCTTT.

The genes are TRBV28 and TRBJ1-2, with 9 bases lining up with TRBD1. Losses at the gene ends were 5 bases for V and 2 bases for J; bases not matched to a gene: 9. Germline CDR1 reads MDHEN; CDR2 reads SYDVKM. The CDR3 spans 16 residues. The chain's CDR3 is CASSHPGQGWNYGYTF. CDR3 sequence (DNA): TGTGCCAGCAGTCATCCGGGACAGGGCTGGAACTATGGCTACACCTTC.

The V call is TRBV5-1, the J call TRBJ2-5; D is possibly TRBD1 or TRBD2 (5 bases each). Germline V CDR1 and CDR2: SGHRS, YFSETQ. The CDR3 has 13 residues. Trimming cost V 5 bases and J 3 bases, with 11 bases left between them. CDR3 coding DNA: TGCGCCAGCAGGGGGCTGGGGGAAGAGACCCAGTACTTC. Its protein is CASRGLGEETQYF.

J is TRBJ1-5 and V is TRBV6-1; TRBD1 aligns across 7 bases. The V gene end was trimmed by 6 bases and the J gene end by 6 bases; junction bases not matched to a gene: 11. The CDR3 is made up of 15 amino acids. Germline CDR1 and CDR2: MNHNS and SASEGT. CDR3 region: CASSHGTGEGQPQHF. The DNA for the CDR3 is TGTGCCAGCAGCCACGGAACAGGGGAGGGTCAGCCCCAGCATTTT.